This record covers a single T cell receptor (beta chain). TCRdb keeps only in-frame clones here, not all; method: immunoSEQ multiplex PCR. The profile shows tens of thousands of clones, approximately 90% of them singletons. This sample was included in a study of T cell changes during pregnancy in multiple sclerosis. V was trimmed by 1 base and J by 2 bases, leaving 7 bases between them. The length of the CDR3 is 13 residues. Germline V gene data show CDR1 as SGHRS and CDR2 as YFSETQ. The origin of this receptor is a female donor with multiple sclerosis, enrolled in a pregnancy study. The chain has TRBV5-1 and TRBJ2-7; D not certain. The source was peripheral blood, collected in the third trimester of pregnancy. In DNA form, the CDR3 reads TGCGCCAGCAGCTTGAACAGAGCCTACGAGCAGTACTTC. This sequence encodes CASSLNRAYEQYF.